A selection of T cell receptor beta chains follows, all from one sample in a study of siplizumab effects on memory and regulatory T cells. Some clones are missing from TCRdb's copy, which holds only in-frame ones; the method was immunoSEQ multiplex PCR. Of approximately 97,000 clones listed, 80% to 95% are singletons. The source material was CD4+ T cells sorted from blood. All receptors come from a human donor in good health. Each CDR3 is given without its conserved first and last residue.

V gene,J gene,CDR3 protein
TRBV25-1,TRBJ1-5,ASSDSRKSNSNQPQH
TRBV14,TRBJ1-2,ASSPGPGIYGYT
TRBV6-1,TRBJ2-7,ASSEGGARGALSYEQY
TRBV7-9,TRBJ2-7,ASSLVVEGEQY
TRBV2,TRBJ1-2,ASKGSTNGYT
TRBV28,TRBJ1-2,ASSSSARADYGYT
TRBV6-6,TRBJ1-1,ASSYLGDTEAF
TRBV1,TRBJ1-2,TSRNGTGFLPNYGYT
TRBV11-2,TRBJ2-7,ASSTDTTGQLPEQY
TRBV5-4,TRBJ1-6,ASSLGTSSYNSPLH
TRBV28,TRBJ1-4,ASSLSRALNEKLF
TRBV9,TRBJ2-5,ASSVEGTGLSETQY
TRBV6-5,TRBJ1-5,ASSDFDSNQPQH
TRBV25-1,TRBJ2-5,ASSETGRIQETQY
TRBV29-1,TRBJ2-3,SVGPGDTQY
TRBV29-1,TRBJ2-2,SVVTLNRELF
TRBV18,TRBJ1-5,ASSPFGQGNQPQH
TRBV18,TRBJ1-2,ASSSEDYGYT
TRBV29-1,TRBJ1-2,SGQTGMGNYGYT
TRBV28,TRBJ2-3,ASTPGRVTSTDTQY
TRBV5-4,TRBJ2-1,ASSSSGKASYNEQF
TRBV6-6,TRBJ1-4,ASSDRGPNEKLF
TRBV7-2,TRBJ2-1,ASSLAWASGVPTLNEQF
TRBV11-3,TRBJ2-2,ASSPKSSPNTGELF
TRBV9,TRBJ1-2,ASSAEPTTGWGYT
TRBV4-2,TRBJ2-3,ASSQDLRRTDTQY
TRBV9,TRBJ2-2,ASSGLALSTGELF
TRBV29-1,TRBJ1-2,SGGAENYGYT
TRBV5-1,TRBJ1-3,ASSSRGDSGNTIY
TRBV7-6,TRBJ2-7,ASSNRGHEQY
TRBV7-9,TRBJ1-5,ASSLQGGQPQH
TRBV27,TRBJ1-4,ASSPLNTNEKLF
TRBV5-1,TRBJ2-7,ASSLAFTGPNYEQY